This entry lists 18 T cell receptor beta chains sequenced from one sample in a study of blood T cell repertoires in COVID-19. Assay: immunoSEQ multiplex PCR; the TCRdb copy retains only in-frame clones and omits some. The sample consists of about 120,000 clones, about 91% of them appearing once. The sample taken for sequencing was peripheral blood. The origin of the receptors is a man in his fifties with acute or convalescent COVID-19.

This chain links TRBV20-1 with TRBJ1-5; 8 nucleotides line up with TRBD1. CDR1 DFQATT and CDR2 SNEGSKA come from the germline V gene (reference sequence). The CDR3 length is 15 residues. With 3 bases clipped from V and 4 bases from J, the junction kept 8 bases outside the gene matches. The CDR3 DNA sequence: TGCAGTGCTAGTTTTTGGACAGGGATGAATCAGCCCCAGCATTTT. The encoded protein is CSASFWTGMNQPQHF.

This chain connects TRBV18 to TRBJ2-1; 14 bases align to TRBD2. Germline CDR1 reads KGHSH; CDR2 reads LQKENI. The CDR3 loop spans 14 amino acids. The J segment lost 10 bases and the V segment lost 3 bases, leaving 2 bases of the junction unmatched. The CDR3 sequence: CASSPGLAGAEQFF. The CDR3, as DNA: TGTGCCAGCTCACCGGGACTAGCGGGGGCAGAGCAGTTCTTC.

J is TRBJ1-6 and V is TRBV19; 10 bases align to TRBD1. The V gene end was trimmed by 4 bases and the J gene end by 7 bases; junction bases not matched to a gene: 10. Germline values: CDR1 LNHDA, CDR2 SQIVND (reference sequence). The CDR3 is made up of 17 amino acids. The CDR3 loop reads CASSTRSDRGWNSPLHF. The CDR3 DNA sequence: TGTGCCAGTAGTACCCGCTCGGACAGGGGGTGGAATTCACCCCTCCACTTT.

The chain couples TRBV7-9 to TRBJ1-2; D is perhaps TRBD1 (6 bases). The CDR3 consists of 14 residues. The ends were cut back, 5 bases at V and 6 bases at J, with 16 bases in the middle. Germline CDR1 and CDR2: SEHNR and FQNEAQ (reference sequence). The CDR3 nucleotides are TGTGCCAGCAGCCCTTCGGGGGGCGCCCATGGCTACACCTTC. The encoded protein is CASSPSGGAHGYTF.

This clone was observed once. V and J are TRBV27 and TRBJ2-1; D is possibly TRBD2 (6 bases). The CDR3 has 13 residues. V shed 5 bases and J shed 2 bases, with 7 bases lying between them. The germline gives CDR1 MNHEY, CDR2 SMNVEV (reference sequence). CDR3 sequence: CASSRTTYNEQFF. The DNA for the CDR3 is TGTGCCAGCAGTCGGACTACCTACAATGAGCAGTTCTTC.

The J gene is TRBJ2-3, the V gene TRBV20-1; 7 nucleotides agree with TRBD2. J was trimmed by 7 bases and V by 3 bases; bases with no gene match: 19. The germline CDR1 and CDR2 sequences are DFQATT and SNEGSKA (reference sequence). The CDR3 sequence is 17 residues long. CDR3 residues: CSASRGRRESSRNTQYF. CDR3 coding DNA: TGCAGTGCTAGTAGAGGGCGGCGGGAGAGTTCACGGAATACGCAGTATTTT.

The rearrangement uses TRBV29-1 and TRBJ2-7; 8 bases match TRBD1. CDR1 is SQVTM and CDR2 is ANQGSEA in the germline V gene. The CDR3 sequence is 11 residues long. J lost 7 bases, V lost 4 bases, and 3 bases had no gene match. Here the CDR3 reads CSVGGDREQYF. CDR3 nucleotides: TGCAGCGTTGGAGGGGACAGGGAGCAGTACTTC.

The rearrangement links TRBV5-1 to TRBJ1-5; D not resolved. This CDR3 contains 15 residues. Trimming left V 2 bases short and J 5 bases short, with 14 bases between. Per the germline V gene, CDR1 is SGHRS and CDR2 is YFSETQ. CDR3 amino acids: CASSLTAGGDQPQHF. In nucleotides, the CDR3 is TGCGCCAGCAGCTTAACAGCGGGCGGCGATCAGCCCCAGCATTTT.

The CDR3 nucleotides read TGCGCCAGCACCCCAGGGGGAGCTGGAAACACCATATATTTT. Residues: CASTPGGAGNTIYF. The chain couples TRBV5-1 to TRBJ1-3; 7 nucleotides line up with TRBD1. The CDR3 runs 14 residues. V gave up 6 bases and J gave up 2 bases; unmatched junction bases: 5. Germline CDR1 is SGHRS and CDR2 is YFSETQ. Based on the CDR3 plus reference TRBV5-1 and TRBJ1-3, the full variable domain is KAGVTQTPRYLIKTRGQQVTLSCSPISGHRSVSWYQQTPGQGLQFLFEYFSETQRNKGNFPGRFSGRQFSNSRSEMNVSTLELGDSALYLCASTPGGAGNTIYFGEGSWLTVV.

The rearrangement joins TRBV5-1 to TRBJ1-3; D might be TRBD1 (6 bases). This CDR3 is 16 amino acids long. Germline assignment: CDR1 SGHRS and CDR2 YFSETQ. V dropped 3 bases and J dropped 1 base, with 14 bases sitting between them. The CDR3 is CASSSLGTRSGNTIYF. CDR3 coding DNA: TGCGCCAGCAGCTCCTTGGGGACACGTTCTGGAAACACCATATATTTT.

This clone was observed a single time. The gene calls are TRBV19 and TRBJ2-7, with 7 bases identical to TRBD2. The CDR3 spans 14 residues. Germline V gene data show CDR1 as LNHDA and CDR2 as SQIVND (reference sequence). V shed 7 bases, J shed 3 bases, and the junction held 9 bases outside the gene matches. The CDR3 nucleotides read TGTGCCAGTACTCCAGGGAGGGGTCTCTACGAGCAGTACTTC. Encoded protein: CASTPGRGLYEQYF.

This clone has just one count. The rearrangement links TRBV7-9 to TRBJ1-1; D perhaps matches TRBD1 (6 bases). Trimming stripped 11 bases from V and 2 bases from J, with 15 bases between. Germline loops: CDR1 SEHNR, CDR2 FQNEAQ (reference sequence). The CDR3 spans 13 residues. The CDR3 nucleotides are TGTGCCGGAACACGGGGGGCCAACACTGAAGCTTTCTTT. Translating it yields CAGTRGANTEAFF. Together with reference TRBV7-9 and TRBJ1-1, the CDR3 gives the full variable domain: DTGVSQNPRHKITKRGQNVTFRCDPISEHNRLYWYRQTLGQGPEFLTYFQNEAQLEKSRLLSDRFSAERPKGSFSTLEIQRTEQGDSAMYLCAGTRGANTEAFFGQGTRLTVV.

This clone was seen more than once but under ten times. The genes are TRBV11-2 and TRBJ2-1, with D unresolved. Deletions cut 5 bases from V and 8 bases from J, with 16 bases between. This CDR3 comprises 14 residues. The germline gives CDR1 SGHAT, CDR2 FQNNGV. This chain's CDR3 is CASSPPPGVDEQFF. The CDR3 DNA sequence: TGTGCCAGCAGCCCCCCCCCAGGTGTGGATGAGCAGTTCTTC.

The V gene is TRBV29-1, the J gene TRBJ1-1, with unresolved D. This CDR3 spans 11 amino acids. Looked up from germline, CDR1 is SQVTM and CDR2 is ANQGSEA. The CDR3 sequence: CTRLRNTEAFF. CDR3 in DNA: TGCACCCGTCTTAGGAACACTGAAGCTTTCTTT.

The V call is TRBV4-1, the J call TRBJ2-5; D possibly corresponds to TRBD2 (5 bases). CDR1 is MGHRA and CDR2 is YSYEKL in the germline V gene. Trimming took 0 bases from V and 7 from J, leaving 15 bases between them. The CDR3 loop spans 15 amino acids. CDR3 sequence reads: CASSQDTRSQATQYF. Written as DNA, the CDR3 is TGCGCCAGCAGCCAAGATACTAGAAGCCAGGCGACCCAGTACTTC.

The chain links TRBV27 to TRBJ1-2; no firm D call. V lost 4 bases, J lost 8 bases, and 17 bases lay in between. Germline CDR1 reads MNHEY; CDR2 reads SMNVEV (reference sequence). The CDR3 loop spans 14 amino acids. The CDR3 here is CASSSTGSRKGYTF. The CDR3 DNA is TGTGCCAGCAGTTCCACCGGTTCCAGGAAGGGCTACACCTTC.

This sequence joins TRBV2 and TRBJ1-2; D is ambiguous. Trimming shortened V by 8 bases and J by 9 bases, and 10 bases separated the two germline ends. This CDR3 comprises 10 residues. Per the germline V gene, CDR1 is SNHLY and CDR2 is FYNNEI. CDR3 nucleotides: TGTGCCAGCCTACGAGCAAGCTACACCTTC. It encodes CASLRASYTF. Based on the CDR3 plus reference TRBV2 and TRBJ1-2, the full variable domain is EPEVTQTPSHQVTQMGQEVILRCVPISNHLYFYWYRQILGQKVEFLVSFYNNEISEKSEIFDDQFSVERPDGSNFTLKIRSTKLEDSAMYFCASLRASYTFGSGTRLTVV.

The V and J genes are TRBV21-1 and TRBJ2-1; the D call in the table, TRBD2, was not verified against the DNA. TRBV21-1 is a recognized pseudogene. The CDR3 loop spans 15 amino acids. CDR3 loop: CASSNYLYSYNEQFF. The CDR3 DNA follows: TGTGCCAGCAGCAATTACCTATACTCCTACAATGAGCAGTTCTTC.